This is a list of T cell receptor beta chains from one sample in a study of Ad26.COV2.S vaccination and SARS-CoV-2 variants. Measured with immunoSEQ multiplex PCR; TCRdb has only the in-frame clones, and not every one. The sample includes approximately 300,000 clones, 70% to 90% of them seen just once. Sequenced here: peripheral blood, sampled in a trial of Ad26.COV2.S vaccine versus placebo. All receptors come from a person between 18 and 65 years old who received the Ad26.COV2.S COVID-19 vaccine or a placebo. CDR3s include the opening cysteine and the closing phenylalanine or tryptophan. A D gene is named only where the DNA matches it firmly. A row's size may be missing; if present it is once, few, many or a size class.

d_call: NA; v_call: TRBV30; clone_size: NA; j_call: TRBJ2-1; cdr3_nt: TGTGCCTGGAGTCGCAGCTCCTACAATGAGCAGTTCTTC; cdr3_aa: CAWSRSSYNEQFF
d_call: NA; v_call: TRBV7-6; clone_size: NA; j_call: TRBJ1-1; cdr3_nt: TGTGCCAGCAGCTTAGCAGGGGCTGAAGCTTTCTTT; cdr3_aa: CASSLAGAEAFF
d_call: TRBD1; v_call: TRBV9; clone_size: many; j_call: TRBJ1-5; cdr3_nt: TGTGCCAGCACACGTTCCGGGACAGGGGTTTATAGCAATCAGCCCCAGCATTTT; cdr3_aa: CASTRSGTGVYSNQPQHF
d_call: TRBD1; v_call: TRBV19; clone_size: NA; j_call: TRBJ2-3; cdr3_nt: TGTGCCAGTAGTATGAAGACAGGGGTTGCAGATACGCAGTATTTT; cdr3_aa: CASSMKTGVADTQYF
d_call: TRBD2; v_call: TRBV7-3; clone_size: NA; j_call: TRBJ2-3; cdr3_nt: TGTGCCAGCAGCTCGGCCAGCGGGGGGGCCAAAGATACGCAGTATTTT; cdr3_aa: CASSSASGGAKDTQYF
d_call: NA; v_call: TRBV28; clone_size: NA; j_call: TRBJ2-3; cdr3_nt: TGTGCCAGCAGTTTACCTCCCCGGGGGTGGTATTTT; cdr3_aa: CASSLPPRGWYF
d_call: NA; v_call: TRBV9; clone_size: NA; j_call: TRBJ1-2; cdr3_nt: TGTGCCAGCAGCGCGCTAACGGGGAATAATGGCTACACCTTC; cdr3_aa: CASSALTGNNGYTF
d_call: NA; v_call: TRBV28; clone_size: NA; j_call: TRBJ2-7; cdr3_nt: TGTGCCAGCAGTAACCCCACCGGCAGCTCCTACGAGCAGTACTTC; cdr3_aa: CASSNPTGSSYEQYF
d_call: TRBD2; v_call: TRBV6-1; clone_size: once; j_call: TRBJ2-1; cdr3_nt: TGTGCCAGCAGTGAACAAGCGGGGTTCTACAATGAGCAGTTCTTC; cdr3_aa: CASSEQAGFYNEQFF
d_call: NA; v_call: TRBV21-1; clone_size: NA; j_call: TRBJ1-1; cdr3_nt: TGTGCCAGCAGCAAAGCTATCAGGGGTCGGTTAGACACTGAAGCTTTCTTT; cdr3_aa: CASSKAIRGRLDTEAFF
d_call: NA; v_call: TRBV6-2/TRBV6-3; clone_size: NA; j_call: TRBJ2-6; cdr3_nt: TGTGCCAGCAGGCCTCCAGTGGGGGCCAACGTCCTGACTTTC; cdr3_aa: CASRPPVGANVLTF
d_call: NA; v_call: TRBV18; clone_size: once; j_call: TRBJ2-7; cdr3_nt: TGTGCCAGCTCAGAACTCGCCTACGAGCAGTACTTC; cdr3_aa: CASSELAYEQYF
d_call: NA; v_call: TRBV19; clone_size: NA; j_call: TRBJ2-7; cdr3_nt: TGTGCCAGTAGTACCCAGACAGTCACAGTTCCCTACGAGCAGTACTTC; cdr3_aa: CASSTQTVTVPYEQYF
d_call: TRBD1; v_call: TRBV3-1/TRBV3-2; clone_size: once; j_call: TRBJ1-4; cdr3_nt: TGTGCCAGCAGCCAAGAGGTGGGACAGGGGAGTGAAAAACTGTTTTTT; cdr3_aa: CASSQEVGQGSEKLFF
d_call: TRBD1; v_call: TRBV5-4; clone_size: NA; j_call: TRBJ2-7; cdr3_nt: TGTGCCAGCAGCACTCGGACAGGGTCCGACGAGCAGTACTTC; cdr3_aa: CASSTRTGSDEQYF
d_call: TRBD1; v_call: TRBV5-1; clone_size: NA; j_call: TRBJ2-3; cdr3_nt: TGCGCCAGCAGCTCGGGACAGGGGGTTTTCACAGATACGCAGTATTTT; cdr3_aa: CASSSGQGVFTDTQYF
d_call: NA; v_call: TRBV6-5; clone_size: NA; j_call: TRBJ2-1; cdr3_nt: TGTGCCAGTAAGACAGTTACGGATGAGCAGTTCTTC; cdr3_aa: CASKTVTDEQFF
d_call: NA; v_call: TRBV28; clone_size: NA; j_call: TRBJ2-7; cdr3_nt: TGTGCTTCAGGCCGAAGGGCCTACGAGCAGTACTTC; cdr3_aa: CASGRRAYEQYF
d_call: NA; v_call: TRBV2; clone_size: NA; j_call: TRBJ1-4; cdr3_nt: TGTGCCAGCATGAGGGGAATCGTTACTAATGAAAAACTGTTTTTT; cdr3_aa: CASMRGIVTNEKLFF
d_call: TRBD1; v_call: TRBV7-9; clone_size: few; j_call: TRBJ1-2; cdr3_nt: TGTGCCAGCAGCCGCCTCGGACAGGATCTCTATGGCTACACCTTC; cdr3_aa: CASSRLGQDLYGYTF
d_call: NA; v_call: TRBV9; clone_size: NA; j_call: TRBJ1-1; cdr3_nt: TGTGCCAGCAGCGTAGATCCCTCGAACACTGAAGCTTTCTTT; cdr3_aa: CASSVDPSNTEAFF
d_call: NA; v_call: TRBV21-1; clone_size: NA; j_call: TRBJ2-3; cdr3_nt: TGTGCCAGCAGCAACAAAAAGAGGTTCCCTAGCGGGGTTGATACGCAGTATTTT; cdr3_aa: CASSNKKRFPSGVDTQYF
d_call: NA; v_call: TRBV5-4; clone_size: NA; j_call: TRBJ2-3; cdr3_nt: TGTGCCAGCAGCCCGGACTCTAGGGATACGCAGTATTTT; cdr3_aa: CASSPDSRDTQYF
d_call: NA; v_call: TRBV4-1; clone_size: NA; j_call: TRBJ2-7; cdr3_nt: TGCGCCAGCAGCGACCCCCAGGACGAGCAGTACTTC; cdr3_aa: CASSDPQDEQYF
d_call: TRBD1; v_call: TRBV6-5; clone_size: NA; j_call: TRBJ1-2; cdr3_nt: TGTGCCAGCAACAACAGGGGGCCCAGGGATGGCTACACCTTC; cdr3_aa: CASNNRGPRDGYTF
d_call: TRBD1; v_call: TRBV2; clone_size: once; j_call: TRBJ1-4; cdr3_nt: TGTGCCAGCAGGGGAGACAGGGGCAATGAAAAACTGTTTTTT; cdr3_aa: CASRGDRGNEKLFF
d_call: NA; v_call: TRBV9; clone_size: once; j_call: TRBJ2-7; cdr3_nt: TGTGCCAGCAGCGTAGGAACAGTTTCCTACGAGCAGTACTTC; cdr3_aa: CASSVGTVSYEQYF
d_call: TRBD1; v_call: TRBV13; clone_size: NA; j_call: TRBJ2-7; cdr3_nt: TGTGCCAGCAGCTTAGGATGGGACAGGGGGCTTGAGGATGTAGGTCCGTACGAGCAGTACTTC; cdr3_aa: CASSLGWDRGLEDVGPYEQYF
d_call: NA; v_call: TRBV4-2; clone_size: NA; j_call: TRBJ1-3; cdr3_nt: TGTGCCAGCAGCCAAGATTTTACAGGCAGCTCTGGAAACACCATATATTTT; cdr3_aa: CASSQDFTGSSGNTIYF
d_call: NA; v_call: TRBV30; clone_size: once; j_call: TRBJ1-2; cdr3_nt: TGTGCCTGGAGTAATAACTATGGCTACACCTTC; cdr3_aa: CAWSNNYGYTF
d_call: TRBD1; v_call: TRBV4-2; clone_size: NA; j_call: TRBJ1-1; cdr3_nt: TGTGCCAGCAGCCTACCTGGGACAGGGGAATTGAACACTGAAGCTTTCTTT; cdr3_aa: CASSLPGTGELNTEAFF
d_call: NA; v_call: TRBV3-1/TRBV3-2; clone_size: NA; j_call: TRBJ1-5; cdr3_nt: TGTGCCAGCAGCCAGAGTACGGGGTTAAATCAGCCCCAGCATTTT; cdr3_aa: CASSQSTGLNQPQHF
d_call: NA; v_call: TRBV3-1/TRBV3-2; clone_size: NA; j_call: TRBJ2-7; cdr3_nt: TGTGCCAGCAGCCACCCGACAGGACGAGCGTACTTC; cdr3_aa: CASSHPTGRAYF
d_call: TRBD1; v_call: TRBV19; clone_size: NA; j_call: TRBJ2-3; cdr3_nt: TGTGCCAGTAGTATCACAGGGGGTTTCACAGATACGCAGTATTTT; cdr3_aa: CASSITGGFTDTQYF
d_call: NA; v_call: TRBV2; clone_size: NA; j_call: TRBJ2-6; cdr3_nt: TGTGCCACCAAGGCCGCGGGGACTGGGGCCAACGTCCTGACTTTC; cdr3_aa: CATKAAGTGANVLTF
d_call: NA; v_call: TRBV29-1; clone_size: NA; j_call: TRBJ2-7; cdr3_nt: TGCAGCGTTGTTGAATCGACCCCCTACGAGCAGTACTTC; cdr3_aa: CSVVESTPYEQYF
d_call: NA; v_call: TRBV2; clone_size: NA; j_call: TRBJ2-1; cdr3_nt: TGTGCCACCTTTGAAGCCGTGCAGTTCTTC; cdr3_aa: CATFEAVQFF
d_call: NA; v_call: TRBV19; clone_size: NA; j_call: TRBJ1-2; cdr3_nt: TGTGCCAGTAGTAGAAGGGGACACCTCGAAGGGAACTATGGCTACACCTTC; cdr3_aa: CASSRRGHLEGNYGYTF
d_call: NA; v_call: TRBV5-1; clone_size: NA; j_call: TRBJ2-7; cdr3_nt: TGCGCCAGCAGCTTGGGGCAGGGAGACGAGCAGTACTTC; cdr3_aa: CASSLGQGDEQYF
d_call: TRBD2; v_call: TRBV5-1; clone_size: NA; j_call: TRBJ2-1; cdr3_nt: TGCGCCAGCAGCCCCCGGGGGGGCTCCTACAATGAGCAGTTCTTC; cdr3_aa: CASSPRGGSYNEQFF
d_call: NA; v_call: TRBV11-1; clone_size: once; j_call: TRBJ2-3; cdr3_nt: TGTGCCAGCAGCTTGAGCCCCCCAGATACGCAGTATTTT; cdr3_aa: CASSLSPPDTQYF
d_call: NA; v_call: TRBV28; clone_size: NA; j_call: TRBJ1-2; cdr3_nt: TGTGCCAGCAGTTTAGCGTCGGGGCCATTCGACTATGGCTACACCTTC; cdr3_aa: CASSLASGPFDYGYTF
d_call: TRBD2; v_call: TRBV29-1; clone_size: NA; j_call: TRBJ2-2; cdr3_nt: TGCAGCGTCCAGAGAGCGGGGGCGGGCACCGGGGAGCTGTTTTTT; cdr3_aa: CSVQRAGAGTGELFF
d_call: NA; v_call: TRBV6-6; clone_size: NA; j_call: TRBJ2-3; cdr3_nt: TGTGCCAGCAGTTACGCGGACCGGGAGAGACAGATGCAGTATTTT; cdr3_aa: CASSYADRERQMQYF
d_call: TRBD1; v_call: TRBV6-5; clone_size: NA; j_call: TRBJ2-7; cdr3_nt: TGTGCCAGCACCAGAGGACAGGGGGGTTCCTACGAGCAGTACTTC; cdr3_aa: CASTRGQGGSYEQYF
d_call: NA; v_call: TRBV7-6; clone_size: NA; j_call: TRBJ1-1; cdr3_nt: TGTGCCAGCAGCTTAGTAGGGGCTAAAACTGAAGCTTTCTTT; cdr3_aa: CASSLVGAKTEAFF
d_call: NA; v_call: TRBV5-4; clone_size: NA; j_call: TRBJ1-3; cdr3_nt: TGTGCCAGCAGTTCTGGACAGTCCTCTGGAAACACCATATATTTT; cdr3_aa: CASSSGQSSGNTIYF
d_call: NA; v_call: TRBV5-6; clone_size: NA; j_call: TRBJ2-1; cdr3_nt: TGTGCCAGCAGCTTCGAGAACGGCGGAGTTCCGTACAATGAGCAGTTCTTC; cdr3_aa: CASSFENGGVPYNEQFF
d_call: NA; v_call: TRBV27; clone_size: NA; j_call: TRBJ2-1; cdr3_nt: TGTGCCAGCACCCCCTTCCGGGGAGGCGGGATGAGCTCCTACAATGAGCAGTTCTTC; cdr3_aa: CASTPFRGGGMSSYNEQFF